These 5 T cell receptor beta chains share one sample of origin, sequenced in a study of cytomegalovirus exposure and HLA in healthy donors. Primers included in the PCR were 60 Vbeta and 13 Jbeta primers. Profiled with immunoSEQ multiplex PCR; TCRdb holds only in-frame clones, not every one. The sample contains approximately 110,000 clones, 70% to 80% of which appear only once. The sequenced sample was PBMCs. Every receptor here comes from a woman aged 18-30 years in good health and CMV-seropositive.

CDR3: CASSLNRVPERAAFF. CDR3 DNA sequence: TGTGCCAGCAGCTTAAACAGGGTGCCCGAACGCGCAGCTTTCTTT. The chain combines TRBV7-8 with TRBJ1-1, with D perhaps TRBD1 (6 bases). V was clipped by 2 bases and J by 10 bases, with 20 bases between them. The CDR3 spans 15 residues. Germline V gene data show CDR1 as SGHVS and CDR2 as FQNEAQ. Together with reference TRBV7-8 and TRBJ1-1, the CDR3 gives the full variable domain: GAGVSQSPRYKVAKRGQDVALRCDPISGHVSLFWYQQALGQGPEFLTYFQNEAQLDKSGLPSDRFFAERPEGSVSTLKIQRTQQEDSAVYLCASSLNRVPERAAFFGQGTRLTVV.

V and J are TRBV9 and TRBJ1-2; 8 bases fit TRBD1. Per the germline V gene, CDR1 is SGDLS and CDR2 is YYNGEE. CDR3 length: 14 amino acids. Unmatched junction bases numbered 4, after V lost 3 bases and J lost 3 bases. The CDR3 region has the DNA TGTGCCAGCAGCGCGACAGGGGACGACTATGGCTACACCTTC. Translating it yields CASSATGDDYGYTF.

V and J are TRBV29-1 and TRBJ1-2; 10 bases map to TRBD1. There are 13 residues in the CDR3. Germline CDR1 and CDR2: SQVTM and ANQGSEA. Trimming removed 6 bases from V and 5 bases from J; junction bases left unmatched: 6. The CDR3 loop reads CSVMDRGGYGYTF. CDR3 sequence (DNA): TGCAGCGTGATGGACAGGGGGGGATATGGCTACACCTTC.

V and J are TRBV2 and TRBJ2-7, with D perhaps matching TRBD1 (5 bases). This CDR3 spans 13 amino acids. The V gene's germline CDR1 is SNHLY and CDR2 FYNNEI. V lost 8 bases, J lost 0 bases, and 11 bases lay in between. The CDR3 is CASGLQVSYEQYF. The CDR3 DNA sequence: TGTGCCAGCGGGTTACAGGTCTCCTACGAGCAGTACTTC.

This chain links TRBV7-3 with TRBJ2-5; D might be TRBD2 (6 bases). Trimming pared 2 bases from V and 4 bases from J, leaving 14 bases between. CDR1 is SGHTA and CDR2 is FQGTGA in the germline V gene. The CDR3 runs to 15 residues. In DNA form, the CDR3 reads TGTGCCAGCAGCTTAGCGTCGGGGGAAGGAGAGACCCAGTACTTC. The encoded protein is CASSLASGEGETQYF. The complete variable domain, with remaining parts taken from reference TRBV7-3 and TRBJ2-5, reads GAGVSQTPSNKVTEKGKYVELRCDPISGHTALYWYRQSLGQGPEFLIYFQGTGAADDSGLPNDRFFAVRPEGSVSTLKIQRTERGDSAVYLCASSLASGEGETQYFGPGTRLLVL.